Listed below are T cell receptor beta chains from one sample, sequenced in a study of PD-L1 blockade in urothelial cancer. Clones were read by immunoSEQ multiplex PCR, and TCRdb kept only the in-frame ones, dropping some. The sample lists 60,000 to 75,000 clones; about four fifths were seen once. Specimen: PBMCs, collected around atezolizumab (anti-PD-L1) treatment. These receptors were obtained from a woman in her seventies with urothelial cancer. Both conserved end residues are part of each CDR3. The order of the fields is clone size, D gene, J gene, V gene, CDR3 protein, CDR3 DNA. A D gene is named only where the DNA matches it firmly. The listing skips clone size in some rows; elsewhere it reads once, few, many or a size class.

clone_size: .; d_call: .; j_call: TRBJ1-5; v_call: TRBV7-2; cdr3_aa: CASRKSEWGRAGNQPQHF; cdr3_nt: TGTGCCAGCAGGAAATCAGAGTGGGGCAGGGCAGGAAATCAGCCCCAGCATTTT
clone_size: few; d_call: TRBD2; j_call: TRBJ2-1; v_call: TRBV28; cdr3_aa: CASSFYSSGVYNEQFF; cdr3_nt: TGTGCCAGCAGTTTCTACTCTAGCGGGGTATACAATGAGCAGTTCTTC
clone_size: .; d_call: TRBD2; j_call: TRBJ2-7; v_call: TRBV7-2; cdr3_aa: CASSLVSGGAYEQYF; cdr3_nt: TGTGCCAGCAGCTTAGTGTCGGGAGGTGCCTACGAGCAGTACTTC
clone_size: few; d_call: .; j_call: TRBJ2-5; v_call: TRBV2; cdr3_aa: CASSNMAGHQETQYF; cdr3_nt: TGTGCCAGCAGCAACATGGCGGGGCACCAAGAGACCCAGTACTTC
clone_size: .; d_call: .; j_call: TRBJ2-7; v_call: TRBV27; cdr3_aa: CASSLSQALRLTEQYF; cdr3_nt: TGTGCCAGCAGTTTATCTCAGGCCTTAAGGCTGACCGAGCAGTACTTC
clone_size: .; d_call: .; j_call: TRBJ2-7; v_call: TRBV18; cdr3_aa: CASSPGGGKLFEYF; cdr3_nt: TGTGCCAGCTCACCAGGGGGCGGAAAGTTGTTTGAGTACTTC
clone_size: .; d_call: .; j_call: TRBJ1-2; v_call: TRBV29-1; cdr3_aa: CSVEVRETFNYGYTF; cdr3_nt: TGCAGCGTTGAAGTACGAGAGACTTTTAACTATGGCTACACCTTC
clone_size: .; d_call: TRBD2; j_call: TRBJ2-1; v_call: TRBV5-6; cdr3_aa: CASSMGTSGDNEQFF; cdr3_nt: TGTGCCAGCAGCATGGGGACTAGCGGAGACAATGAGCAGTTCTTC
clone_size: .; d_call: .; j_call: TRBJ1-5; v_call: TRBV2; cdr3_aa: CASSADWRYQPQHF; cdr3_nt: TGTGCCAGCAGTGCTGACTGGAGATATCAGCCCCAGCATTTT
clone_size: few; d_call: .; j_call: TRBJ1-2; v_call: TRBV15; cdr3_aa: CATSRAGVSDGYTF; cdr3_nt: TGTGCCACCAGCAGAGCCGGGGTTTCGGATGGCTACACCTTC
clone_size: .; d_call: .; j_call: TRBJ1-6; v_call: TRBV19; cdr3_aa: CASSAAGTLSILHF; cdr3_nt: TGTGCCAGTAGTGCCGCCGGGACTCTCTCCATCCTCCACTTT
clone_size: .; d_call: TRBD1; j_call: TRBJ2-7; v_call: TRBV27; cdr3_aa: CASSPHRQGIREQYF; cdr3_nt: TGTGCCAGCAGCCCTCACCGACAGGGGATTAGGGAGCAGTACTTC
clone_size: .; d_call: .; j_call: TRBJ2-7; v_call: TRBV30; cdr3_aa: CAWSGGQGWFEQYF; cdr3_nt: TGTGCCTGGAGTGGGGGGCAGGGATGGTTCGAGCAGTACTTC
clone_size: .; d_call: TRBD1; j_call: TRBJ1-1; v_call: TRBV5-4; cdr3_aa: CASSRQGAILNTEAFF; cdr3_nt: TGTGCCAGCAGCCGACAGGGGGCGATTCTGAACACTGAAGCTTTCTTT
clone_size: .; d_call: .; j_call: TRBJ1-2; v_call: TRBV10-2; cdr3_aa: CASSERGYGYTF; cdr3_nt: TGCGCCAGCAGTGAACGAGGATATGGCTACACCTTC
clone_size: few; d_call: .; j_call: TRBJ1-6; v_call: TRBV5-1; cdr3_aa: CASSLAQGGSPLHF; cdr3_nt: TGCGCCAGCAGCTTGGCACAGGGTGGTTCACCCCTCCACTTT
clone_size: .; d_call: .; j_call: TRBJ2-3; v_call: TRBV5-1; cdr3_aa: CASSPTSLTDTQYF; cdr3_nt: TGCGCCAGCAGCCCTACTAGCCTGACAGATACGCAGTATTTT
clone_size: .; d_call: .; j_call: TRBJ2-2; v_call: TRBV12-5; cdr3_aa: CASGHGTERAGELFF; cdr3_nt: TGTGCTAGTGGACACGGAACCGAGCGGGCCGGGGAGCTGTTTTTT
clone_size: .; d_call: .; j_call: TRBJ2-7; v_call: TRBV16; cdr3_aa: CASSHTGIPTYEQYF; cdr3_nt: TGTGCCAGCAGCCATACCGGGATTCCGACCTACGAGCAGTACTTC
clone_size: .; d_call: TRBD2; j_call: TRBJ2-1; v_call: TRBV7-3; cdr3_aa: CASSELASSYNEQFF; cdr3_nt: TGTGCCAGCAGCGAACTAGCGAGCTCCTACAATGAGCAGTTCTTC
clone_size: .; d_call: TRBD1; j_call: TRBJ1-6; v_call: TRBV4-2; cdr3_aa: CASSQGRTGNSPLHF; cdr3_nt: TGTGCCAGCAGCCAAGGTCGGACAGGGAATTCACCCCTCCACTTT
clone_size: few; d_call: .; j_call: TRBJ1-1; v_call: TRBV21-1; cdr3_aa: CASSKRDRVNTEAFF; cdr3_nt: TGTGCCAGCAGCAAAAGGGACAGGGTGAACACTGAAGCTTTCTTT
clone_size: .; d_call: .; j_call: TRBJ2-7; v_call: TRBV18; cdr3_aa: CASSLGTPPSYEQYF; cdr3_nt: TGTGCCAGCTCACTAGGGACACCCCCGTCCTACGAGCAGTACTTC
clone_size: .; d_call: .; j_call: TRBJ1-1; v_call: TRBV30; cdr3_aa: CAWSVRGAVIWNTEAFF; cdr3_nt: TGTGCCTGGAGTGTACGGGGGGCAGTAATATGGAACACTGAAGCTTTCTTT
clone_size: .; d_call: TRBD1; j_call: TRBJ2-1; v_call: TRBV4-1; cdr3_aa: CASSQTRGRGNEQFF; cdr3_nt: TGCGCCAGCAGCCAAACCAGGGGGAGAGGAAATGAGCAGTTCTTC
clone_size: .; d_call: .; j_call: TRBJ2-3; v_call: TRBV7-2; cdr3_aa: CASSLGSPDTQYF; cdr3_nt: TGTGCCAGCAGCTTGGGCTCACCAGATACGCAGTATTTT
clone_size: .; d_call: .; j_call: TRBJ2-7; v_call: TRBV5-6; cdr3_aa: CASSDGQKIPYEQYF; cdr3_nt: TGTGCCAGCAGCGATGGACAGAAGATTCCCTACGAGCAGTACTTC
clone_size: .; d_call: TRBD1; j_call: TRBJ1-4; v_call: TRBV28; cdr3_aa: CASSISGQELEKLFF; cdr3_nt: TGTGCCAGCAGTATTTCGGGACAGGAGCTTGAAAAACTGTTTTTT
clone_size: .; d_call: TRBD2; j_call: TRBJ2-1; v_call: TRBV9; cdr3_aa: CASSARQGTSGGAYNEQFF; cdr3_nt: TGTGCCAGCAGCGCTAGACAGGGGACTAGCGGGGGGGCCTACAATGAGCAGTTCTTC
clone_size: once; d_call: .; j_call: TRBJ2-7; v_call: TRBV11-2; cdr3_aa: CASSPPAGYGQYF; cdr3_nt: TGTGCCAGCAGCCCCCCCGCAGGGTACGGGCAGTACTTC
clone_size: .; d_call: .; j_call: TRBJ1-1; v_call: TRBV29-1; cdr3_aa: CSVGDSVVLNTEAFF; cdr3_nt: TGCAGCGTTGGGGACTCTGTTGTCTTGAACACTGAAGCTTTCTTT
clone_size: .; d_call: .; j_call: TRBJ2-1; v_call: TRBV11-2; cdr3_aa: CASSLVYSIYNEQFF; cdr3_nt: TGTGCCAGCAGCTTGGTCTACAGCATCTACAATGAGCAGTTCTTC
clone_size: .; d_call: TRBD1; j_call: TRBJ2-2; v_call: TRBV6-1; cdr3_aa: CASNKDREYSGELFF; cdr3_nt: TGTGCCAGCAACAAGGACAGGGAGTACTCCGGGGAGCTGTTTTTT
clone_size: .; d_call: .; j_call: TRBJ1-4; v_call: TRBV11-2; cdr3_aa: CASSLDREKLFF; cdr3_nt: TGTGCCAGCAGCTTAGATAGAGAAAAACTGTTTTTT
clone_size: .; d_call: TRBD1; j_call: TRBJ1-2; v_call: TRBV9; cdr3_aa: CASSRTGSGYGYTF; cdr3_nt: TGTGCCAGCAGCAGGACAGGGTCGGGCTATGGCTACACCTTC
clone_size: .; d_call: .; j_call: TRBJ1-2; v_call: TRBV6-5; cdr3_aa: CASKKGAVGYGYTF; cdr3_nt: TGTGCCAGCAAAAAAGGGGCAGTCGGCTATGGCTACACCTTC
clone_size: .; d_call: TRBD2; j_call: TRBJ2-3; v_call: TRBV2; cdr3_aa: CASSGLERELDTQYF; cdr3_nt: TGTGCCAGCAGTGGTCTGGAGCGGGAGTTAGATACGCAGTATTTT
clone_size: .; d_call: TRBD1; j_call: TRBJ1-5; v_call: TRBV28; cdr3_aa: CASSLYQGARGQPQHF; cdr3_nt: TGTGCCAGCAGTTTATACCAGGGGGCTCGTGGTCAGCCCCAGCATTTT
clone_size: .; d_call: TRBD1; j_call: TRBJ2-1; v_call: TRBV4-1; cdr3_aa: CASSQDQGQGTVRNNEQFF; cdr3_nt: TGCGCCAGCAGCCAAGATCAGGGACAGGGGACCGTCAGGAACAATGAGCAGTTCTTC
clone_size: .; d_call: .; j_call: TRBJ2-5; v_call: TRBV7-2; cdr3_aa: CASSLDVSQETQYF; cdr3_nt: TGTGCCAGCAGCTTAGATGTCAGCCAAGAGACCCAGTACTTC
clone_size: .; d_call: TRBD2; j_call: TRBJ2-2; v_call: TRBV4-3; cdr3_aa: CASSQALTSGTLNTGELFF; cdr3_nt: TGCGCCAGCAGCCAAGCTCTGACTAGCGGGACCTTAAACACCGGGGAGCTGTTTTTT